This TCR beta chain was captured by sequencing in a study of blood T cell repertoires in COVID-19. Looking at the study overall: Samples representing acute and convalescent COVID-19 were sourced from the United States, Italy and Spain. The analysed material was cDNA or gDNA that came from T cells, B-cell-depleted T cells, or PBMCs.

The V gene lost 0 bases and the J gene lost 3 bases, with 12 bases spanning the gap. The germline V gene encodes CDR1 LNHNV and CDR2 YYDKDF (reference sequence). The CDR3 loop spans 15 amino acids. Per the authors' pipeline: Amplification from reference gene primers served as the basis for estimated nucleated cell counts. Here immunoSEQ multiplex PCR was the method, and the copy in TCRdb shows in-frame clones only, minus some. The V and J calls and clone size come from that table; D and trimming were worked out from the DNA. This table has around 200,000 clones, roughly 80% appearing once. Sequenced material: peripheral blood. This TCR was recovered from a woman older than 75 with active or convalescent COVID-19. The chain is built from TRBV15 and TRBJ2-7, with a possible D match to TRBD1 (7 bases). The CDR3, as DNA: TGTGCCACCAGCAGAGATCCCCAGGGGGGCTACGAGCAGTACTTC. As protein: CATSRDPQGGYEQYF.